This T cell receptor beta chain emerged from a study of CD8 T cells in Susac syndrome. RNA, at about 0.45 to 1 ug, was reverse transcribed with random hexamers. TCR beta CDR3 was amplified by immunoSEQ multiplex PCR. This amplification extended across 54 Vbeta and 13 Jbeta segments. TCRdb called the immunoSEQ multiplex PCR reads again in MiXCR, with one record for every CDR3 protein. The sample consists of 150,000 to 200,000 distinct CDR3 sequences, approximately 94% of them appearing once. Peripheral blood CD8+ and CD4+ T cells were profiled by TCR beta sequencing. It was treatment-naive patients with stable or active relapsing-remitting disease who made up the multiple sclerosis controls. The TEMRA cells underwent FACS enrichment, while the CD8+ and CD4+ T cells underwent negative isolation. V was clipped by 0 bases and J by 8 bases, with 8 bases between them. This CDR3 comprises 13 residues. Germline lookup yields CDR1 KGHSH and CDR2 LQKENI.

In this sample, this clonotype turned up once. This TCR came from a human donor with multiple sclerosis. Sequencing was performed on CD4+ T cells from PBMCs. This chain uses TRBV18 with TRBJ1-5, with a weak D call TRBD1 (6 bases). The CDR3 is CASSPPGGKPQHF. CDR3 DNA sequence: TGTGCCAGCTCACCACCCGGGGGCAAGCCCCAGCATTTT.